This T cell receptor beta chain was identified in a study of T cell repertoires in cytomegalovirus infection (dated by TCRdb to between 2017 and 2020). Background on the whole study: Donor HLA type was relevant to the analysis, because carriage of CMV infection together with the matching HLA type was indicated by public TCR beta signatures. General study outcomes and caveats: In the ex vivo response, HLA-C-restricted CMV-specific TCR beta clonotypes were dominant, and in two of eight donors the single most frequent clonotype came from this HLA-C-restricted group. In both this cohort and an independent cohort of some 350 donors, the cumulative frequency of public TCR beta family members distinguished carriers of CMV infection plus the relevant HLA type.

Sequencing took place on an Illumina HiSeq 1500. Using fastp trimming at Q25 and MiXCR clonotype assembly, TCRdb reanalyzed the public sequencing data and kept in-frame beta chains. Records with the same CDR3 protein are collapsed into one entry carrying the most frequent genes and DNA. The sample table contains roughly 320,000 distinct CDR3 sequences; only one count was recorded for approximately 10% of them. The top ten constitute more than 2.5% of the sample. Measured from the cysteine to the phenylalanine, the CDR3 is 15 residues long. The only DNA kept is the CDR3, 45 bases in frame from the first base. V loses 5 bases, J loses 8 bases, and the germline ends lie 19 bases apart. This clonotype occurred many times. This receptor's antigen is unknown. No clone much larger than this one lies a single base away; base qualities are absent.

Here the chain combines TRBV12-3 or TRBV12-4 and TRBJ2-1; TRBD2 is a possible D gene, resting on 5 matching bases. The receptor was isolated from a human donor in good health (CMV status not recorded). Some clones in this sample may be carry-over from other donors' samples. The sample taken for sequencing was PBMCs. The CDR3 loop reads CASSIGIPLRDEQFF. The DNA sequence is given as TGTGCCAGCAGTATCGGGATCCCGTTGAGGGATGAGCAGTTCTTC.